This TCR beta chain was sequenced in a study of CD8+CD57+ T cells in acquired aplastic anemia. A few counts support this clonotype. CDR3 and TCR beta VDJ profiling relied on genomic DNA as the template. TCRdb re-called the reads through MiXCR, storing one row per CDR3 protein. Of some 150,000 distinct CDR3 sequences in the sample, approximately 52% are singletons; the top ten hold approximately 12%. Trimming took 1 base from V and 0 from J, leaving 17 bases between them. The CDR3 is 18 amino acids. CDR1 and CDR2 (germline): SGHTA, FQGTGA. Patients who underwent sequencing had shown CD8+CD57+ cell expansion by flow cytometry.

The V call is TRBV7-3, the J call TRBJ2-3, with D tentatively TRBD2 (5 bases). Specimen: sorted CD4+, CD8+, or CD8+CD57+ T cells (not recorded which) from PBMCs. The sequence derives from a human donor with aplastic anemia. In DNA form, the CDR3 reads TGTGCCAGCAGCTTAAGGTTTCGTGCGGGCATGAGCACAGATACGCAGTATTTT. This gives the protein CASSLRFRAGMSTDTQYF.